The sequence of this T cell receptor (beta chain) was determined in a study of response to subunit inactivated influenza vaccine. MiXCR, run by TCRdb on the RT-PCR reads, gives a single entry per CDR3 protein. Of 630,000 or so distinct CDR3 sequences listed, around 16% are singletons. The ends were cut back, 4 bases at V and 1 base at J, with 11 bases in the middle. This CDR3 has 13 residues. Germline V gives CDR1 SQVTM, CDR2 ANQGSEA. This clonotype was counted only a few times. Its antigen is currently unknown. Study findings and constraints: Each seasonal influenza vaccination, the authors suggested, recruits few new T cells.

The sample was PBMCs from blood, taken roughly 13 days after vaccination. This clonotype was sampled from a man between 50 and 59 years old who received an inactivated influenza vaccine. The V call is TRBV29-1, the J call TRBJ2-7, with a tentative D call TRBD1 (5 bases). The CDR3 nucleotides read TGCAGCGTTGGTACAGGCGAGTCCTACGAGCAGTACTTC. This gives the protein CSVGTGESYEQYF.